A selection of T cell receptor beta chains follows, all from one sample in a study of blood T cell repertoires in COVID-19. The assay was immunoSEQ multiplex PCR, and TCRdb's table has in-frame clones only and misses some. The sample contains about 260,000 clones, 80% to 90% of which appear only once. Sequenced: peripheral blood. These receptors came from a man younger than 40 with active or convalescent COVID-19. Both conserved end residues are part of each CDR3. D genes are given only for firm matches. Rows give clone size only sometimes, using once, few, many, or a class for an expanded clone.

v_call	clone_size	d_call	j_call	cdr3_aa	cdr3_nt
TRBV18	.	.	TRBJ1-6	CASSPLSPLHF	TGTGCCAGCTCACCCTTATCACCCCTCCACTTT
TRBV4-3	.	TRBD1	TRBJ2-7	CASSHGQTGGYEQYF	TGCGCCAGCAGCCATGGACAGACAGGGGGTTACGAGCAGTACTTC
TRBV9	.	.	TRBJ2-1	CASSTPVVEQFF	TGTGCCAGCAGCACCCCAGTTGTTGAGCAGTTCTTC
TRBV4-3	.	TRBD2	TRBJ2-5	CASSQVRGGEQETQYF	TGCGCCAGCAGCCAAGTCCGGGGGGGGGAACAAGAGACCCAGTACTTC
TRBV15	.	.	TRBJ2-7	CATADRIYEQYF	TGTGCCACCGCCGACAGAATCTACGAGCAGTACTTC
TRBV12-3/TRBV12-4	.	.	TRBJ1-4	CASSFVGEKLFF	TGTGCCAGCAGTTTCGTGGGCGAAAAACTGTTTTTT
TRBV3-1/TRBV3-2	.	.	TRBJ2-1	CASSPPASFTEQFF	TGTGCCAGCAGCCCCCCCGCCAGTTTCACTGAGCAGTTCTTC
TRBV3-1/TRBV3-2	.	TRBD2	TRBJ2-1	CASSRGTSFWNEQFF	TGTGCCAGCAGCCGCGGGACTAGCTTCTGGAATGAGCAGTTCTTC
TRBV27	few	.	TRBJ1-4	CASSPGTNEKLFF	TGTGCCAGCAGCCCCGGAACTAATGAAAAACTGTTTTTT
TRBV4-3	.	.	TRBJ2-6	CASSQDRWGSSSGANVLTF	TGCGCCAGCAGCCAAGATCGCTGGGGCTCGAGCTCTGGGGCCAACGTCCTGACTTTC
TRBV12-3/TRBV12-4	.	.	TRBJ2-5	CASRSDTQETQYF	TGTGCCAGCAGGTCCGACACCCAAGAGACCCAGTACTTC
TRBV15	medium-sized	TRBD1	TRBJ1-6	CATSRTGGDDSPLHF	TGTGCCACCAGCAGGACAGGGGGAGATGATTCACCCCTCCACTTT
TRBV5-1	.	.	TRBJ1-2	CASSLTGNGYTF	TGCGCCAGCAGCTTGACGGGTAATGGCTACACCTTC
TRBV5-1	.	.	TRBJ1-1	CASSLNMNTEAFF	TGCGCCAGCAGTTTAAACATGAACACTGAAGCTTTCTTT
TRBV7-8	.	TRBD1	TRBJ1-4	CASSRQGQSEKLFF	TGTGCCAGCAGTCGACAGGGGCAAAGTGAAAAACTGTTTTTT
TRBV19	once	.	TRBJ1-6	CASSMGPLDSPLHF	TGTGCCAGTAGTATGGGGCCCCTGGATTCACCCCTCCACTTT
TRBV7-9	.	.	TRBJ1-2	CASSWEHKSGDGYTF	TGTGCCAGCAGCTGGGAACATAAATCGGGGGATGGCTACACCTTC
TRBV5-8	.	.	TRBJ2-1	CATTRGNSYNEQFF	TGTGCCACTACTCGGGGGAACTCCTACAATGAGCAGTTCTTC
TRBV7-2	once	.	TRBJ1-2	CASSLEGDLYGYTF	TGTGCCAGCAGCCTTGAGGGGGACCTCTATGGCTACACCTTC
TRBV18	.	.	TRBJ2-3	CASSDETGLSTDTQYF	TGTGCCAGCTCAGACGAAACAGGCCTTAGCACAGATACGCAGTATTTT
TRBV5-4	.	.	TRBJ2-2	CASTGIGGANTGELFF	TGTGCCAGCACGGGAATAGGGGGGGCGAACACCGGGGAGCTGTTTTTT
TRBV5-8	.	.	TRBJ1-1	CASSSRNHPGIQAFF	TGTGCCAGCAGCTCCCGTAACCACCCCGGGATACAGGCTTTCTTT
TRBV9	.	.	TRBJ1-2	CASSGQSANYGYTF	TGTGCCAGCAGCGGGCAGAGCGCAAACTATGGCTACACCTTC
TRBV5-8	.	TRBD1	TRBJ1-5	CASRFRTGSNQPQHF	TGTGCCAGCAGGTTCCGGACAGGGAGCAATCAGCCCCAGCATTTT
TRBV3-1/TRBV3-2	few	TRBD1	TRBJ1-1	CASSPGDRARTEAFF	TGTGCCAGCAGCCCTGGGGACAGGGCACGCACTGAAGCTTTCTTT
TRBV7-2	.	TRBD1	TRBJ2-7	CASSQGVYEQYF	TGTGCCAGCAGCCAGGGGGTCTACGAGCAGTACTTC
TRBV30	.	.	TRBJ1-4	CAWSPPGATNEKLFF	TGTGCCTGGAGTCCCCCGGGGGCAACTAATGAAAAACTGTTTTTT
TRBV14	.	TRBD1	TRBJ2-4	CASSQTGGAKNIQYF	TGTGCCAGCAGCCAGACAGGGGGAGCCAAAAACATTCAGTACTTC
TRBV12-3/TRBV12-4	once	.	TRBJ2-1	CASSLGQGNEQFF	TGTGCCAGCAGTTTAGGTCAGGGAAATGAGCAGTTCTTC
TRBV29-1	.	.	TRBJ1-2	CRVATSNYGYTF	TGCAGGGTAGCTACCTCCAACTATGGCTACACCTTC
TRBV7-8	.	TRBD2	TRBJ2-3	CASQRILAGGDTQYF	TGTGCCAGCCAACGAATACTAGCGGGGGGGGATACGCAGTATTTT
TRBV20-1	.	TRBD1	TRBJ2-7	CSASQGVYEQYF	TGCAGTGCTAGTCAGGGGGTCTACGAGCAGTACTTC
TRBV11-2	.	.	TRBJ2-7	CASSSLNIEQYF	TGTGCCAGCAGCTCCCTAAATATTGAGCAGTACTTC
TRBV5-6	.	TRBD2	TRBJ2-3	CASSFGTSGGGDTQYF	TGTGCCAGCAGCTTCGGGACTAGCGGGGGAGGAGATACGCAGTATTTT
TRBV6-5	.	TRBD2	TRBJ2-1	CASLAGGRDNEQFF	TGTGCCAGCCTAGCGGGGGGCCGCGACAATGAGCAGTTCTTC
TRBV5-6	.	TRBD2	TRBJ2-3	CASSHRLAGGGDTQYF	TGTGCCAGCAGCCACCGACTAGCGGGGGGCGGAGATACGCAGTATTTT
TRBV7-3	few	.	TRBJ1-2	CASSLNPADGYTF	TGTGCCAGCAGCTTAAATCCGGCGGATGGCTACACCTTC
TRBV13	.	.	TRBJ1-5	CASSLGGAGNQPQHF	TGTGCCAGCAGCTTAGGGGGGGCTGGCAATCAGCCCCAGCATTTT
TRBV7-9	.	TRBD1	TRBJ1-2	CASSLEEDRDGYTF	TGTGCCAGCAGCTTAGAGGAGGACAGGGATGGCTACACCTTC
TRBV3-1/TRBV3-2	.	TRBD2	TRBJ2-3	CASSQTSGTDTQYF	TGTGCCAGCAGCCAAACTAGCGGCACAGATACGCAGTATTTT
TRBV19	.	TRBD2	TRBJ2-7	CASSMTSGGHLLGEQYF	TGTGCCAGTAGTATGACTAGCGGGGGCCACCTTTTGGGAGAGCAGTACTTC
TRBV3-1/TRBV3-2	.	TRBD2	TRBJ2-2	CASSQGRLAEVRLFF	TGTGCCAGCAGCCAGGGGAGACTAGCGGAGGTCAGGCTGTTTTTT
TRBV19	.	.	TRBJ1-2	CASREKGGSARGYTF	TGTGCCAGTAGGGAAAAAGGGGGTAGCGCGCGCGGCTACACCTTC
TRBV4-3	few	.	TRBJ2-7	CASSQYSSVDGEQYF	TGCGCCAGCAGCCAGTACTCCTCTGTAGATGGCGAGCAGTACTTC
TRBV3-1/TRBV3-2	.	.	TRBJ2-2	CASSQRGAHTGELFF	TGTGCCAGCAGCCAACGCGGGGCCCACACCGGGGAGCTGTTTTTT
TRBV7-2	.	TRBD1	TRBJ1-1	CASSRGTVNTEAFF	TGTGCCAGCAGCCGGGGGACAGTCAACACTGAAGCTTTCTTT
TRBV6-6	few	.	TRBJ1-1	CASSYPGSGNTEAFF	TGTGCCAGCAGTTACCCAGGGTCGGGGAACACTGAAGCTTTCTTT
TRBV5-6	few	.	TRBJ2-5	CASSLVSETQYF	TGTGCCAGCAGCTTGGTTAGTGAGACCCAGTACTTC
TRBV19	.	.	TRBJ2-1	CASSFMGAGSNEQFF	TGTGCCAGTAGTTTTATGGGGGCGGGCTCCAATGAGCAGTTCTTC
TRBV7-6	.	TRBD2	TRBJ2-3	CASSLGLAGADTQYF	TGTGCCAGCAGCTTAGGACTAGCGGGGGCAGATACGCAGTATTTT